The 20 T cell receptor beta chains listed next were all sequenced from one sample in a study of immune evolution from preneoplasia to lung adenocarcinoma. Using immunoSEQ multiplex PCR, the repertoire was profiled, and TCRdb retains in-frame clones only, with some absent. The data contain 3,500 to 4,500 clones, 65% to 80% of them seen just once; the ten biggest clones take up almost 9.5%. The sample taken for sequencing was FFPE adjacent normal lung tissue. These receptors came from a person aged 55-80 years with lung adenocarcinoma.

The V gene is TRBV7-3, the J gene TRBJ1-3; 7 bases map to TRBD1. Germline-derived CDR1 and CDR2 are SGHTA and FQGTGA. CDR3 length: 14 residues. The ends lost 4 bases at V and 3 bases at J; junction bases unmatched: 3. The CDR3 sequence is CASSSGQIGNTIYF. CDR3 sequence (DNA): TGTGCCAGCAGCTCGGGACAGATTGGAAACACCATATATTTT.

A few counts support this clone. The V gene is TRBV28, the J gene TRBJ2-7; TRBD1 is a possible D gene (7 bases). V was trimmed by 10 bases and J by 2 bases, leaving 21 bases between them. The CDR3 is made up of 15 amino acids. CDR1 and CDR2 (germline): MDHEN, SYDVKM. CDR3 loop: CATHWARGDPYEQYF. The CDR3 DNA reads as TGTGCCACTCATTGGGCCAGGGGGGACCCCTACGAGCAGTACTTC.

This clone has just a few counts. The CDR3 DNA is TGTGCCAGCAGTCCGACTTATCTGAACACTGAAGCTTTCTTT. This codes for CASSPTYLNTEAFF. The genes are TRBV6-4 and TRBJ1-1; D is unresolved. Germline CDR1 MRHNA, CDR2 SNTAGT. Trimming stripped 5 bases from V and 0 bases from J, with 10 bases between. The CDR3 has 14 residues.

This rearrangement joins TRBV7-9 to TRBJ2-7; TRBD1 or TRBD2 may be the D gene (5 bases each). The germline V gene encodes CDR1 SEHNR and CDR2 FQNEAQ (reference sequence). Trimming pared 7 bases from V and 1 base from J, leaving 17 bases between. This CDR3 has 15 amino acids. CDR3 nucleotides: TGTGCCAGCACCTCTTCCGGGACGATGTCCTACGAGCAGTACTTC. Its protein product is CASTSSGTMSYEQYF.

The rearrangement links TRBV7-8 to TRBJ1-5, with 9 bases fitting TRBD1. This CDR3 comprises 16 residues. CDR1 and CDR2 (germline): SGHVS, FQNEAQ. J gave up 1 base and V 4 bases, and 5 bases lay outside the gene matches. This CDR3 reads CASSSGQGSSNQPQHF. CDR3 DNA sequence: TGTGCCAGCAGCTCAGGACAGGGGTCAAGCAATCAGCCCCAGCATTTT.

V usage is TRBV5-1 and J usage is TRBJ1-1, with 8 positions matching TRBD1. Germline V CDR1 and CDR2: SGHRS, YFSETQ. This CDR3 spans 14 amino acids. V dropped 4 bases and J dropped 5; count of bases not matched to a gene: 7. CDR3 nucleotide sequence: TGCGCCAGCAGCCCACGACAGGGGACAACTGAAGCTTTCTTT. It specifies CASSPRQGTTEAFF.

J is TRBJ2-5 and V is TRBV29-1; D assignment may be TRBD1 or TRBD2 (5 bases each). Germline V gene sequence: CDR1 SQVTM, CDR2 ANQGSEA. V dropped 4 bases and J dropped 4 bases, with 13 bases sitting between them. This CDR3 spans 13 amino acids. CDR3 residues: CSVGGGGGETQYF. The CDR3, as DNA: TGCAGCGTTGGGGGCGGTGGAGGAGAGACCCAGTACTTC.

The gene calls are TRBV9 and TRBJ2-4, with D perhaps TRBD1 (6 bases). Per the germline V gene, CDR1 is SGDLS and CDR2 is YYNGEE. The CDR3 has 13 amino acids. V was trimmed by 3 bases and J by 9 bases, leaving 13 bases between them. The CDR3 region has the DNA TGTGCCAGCAGCGCGACAGGATCCGGCATTCAGTACTTC. Its protein product is CASSATGSGIQYF.

V is TRBV20-1 and J is TRBJ1-2, with D hard to call. V lost 5 bases and J lost 3, with 7 bases in between. Germline V gives CDR1 DFQATT, CDR2 SNEGSKA (reference sequence). The CDR3 consists of 11 residues. CDR3 in DNA: TGCAGTGCTCGTAGGGACTATGGCTACACCTTC. Residues: CSARRDYGYTF.

This clone was picked up one time. CDR3 nucleotide sequence: TGTGCCAGCAGTCGGACAGATGATAGCAATCAGCCCCAGCATTTT. Translation: CASSRTDDSNQPQHF. The V call is TRBV7-9, the J call TRBJ1-5, with D maybe TRBD1 (6 bases). This CDR3 has 15 residues. V was trimmed by 6 bases and J by 0 bases, leaving 12 bases between them. Per germline, CDR1 SEHNR and CDR2 FQNEAQ (reference sequence).

The chain carries TRBV7-2 and TRBJ2-3; D remains unclear. Per the germline V gene, CDR1 is SGHTA and CDR2 is FQGNSA. Trimming stripped 2 bases from V and 6 bases from J, with 9 bases between. The CDR3 runs 13 residues. The CDR3 DNA sequence: TGTGCCAGCAGCTTATGGGTAATCGATACGCAGTATTTT. Protein sequence: CASSLWVIDTQYF.

The count of this clone is one. The chain couples TRBV9 to TRBJ2-5; no clear D. The CDR3 is 13 amino acids. Germline CDR1 and CDR2: SGDLS and YYNGEE. V shed 0 bases and J shed 1 base, with 4 bases lying between them. As DNA, the CDR3 is TGTGCCAGCAGCGTAGGGCTCCAAGAGACCCAGTACTTC. It specifies CASSVGLQETQYF.

By share, this clone ranks as large. The rearrangement links TRBV30 to TRBJ1-2, with 10 nucleotides matching TRBD1. The junction had 6 bases not matched to a gene; V was cut back by 8 bases and J by 9 bases. The germline V gene encodes CDR1 GTSNPN and CDR2 SVGIG (reference sequence). CDR3 length: 11 residues. This chain's CDR3 is CALPGQGRYTF. CDR3 bases: TGTGCCCTCCCGGGACAGGGGCGCTACACCTTC.

There are a few counts of this clone. The rearrangement links TRBV6-5 to TRBJ1-2, with 11 positions matching TRBD1. V was clipped by 8 bases and J by 2 bases; unmatched bases: 4. This CDR3 has 14 amino acids. Germline V gene data show CDR1 as MNHEY and CDR2 as SVGAGI. The CDR3 sequence is CASGGTGGNYGYTF. The CDR3 nucleotides are TGTGCCAGCGGTGGGACAGGGGGAAACTATGGCTACACCTTC.

This clone is a singleton in its sample. The chain combines TRBV7-2 with TRBJ2-1; 11 bases fit TRBD2. Losses at the gene ends were 1 base for V and 6 bases for J; bases not matched to a gene: 2. CDR1 and CDR2 (germline): SGHTA, FQGNSA. The CDR3 extends over 15 amino acids. The DNA for the CDR3 is TGTGCCAGCAGCTTAGTAGCGGGGGGGGTCAATGAGCAGTTCTTC. It specifies CASSLVAGGVNEQFF.

This CDR3 is CASRRGSGGTQYF. In nucleotides, the CDR3 is TGTGCCAGTAGGAGGGGGAGCGGGGGGACCCAGTACTTC. V usage is TRBV19 and J usage is TRBJ2-5; 8 bases fit TRBD2. Trimming took 6 bases from V and 7 from J; bases not matched to a gene: 7. Germline lookup yields CDR1 LNHDA and CDR2 SQIVND (reference sequence). CDR3 length: 13 amino acids.

The chain links TRBV11-3 to TRBJ2-1; D perhaps matches TRBD2 (5 bases). This CDR3 has 13 amino acids. V was shortened by 3 bases and J by 3 bases, with 6 bases between the two germline ends. The germline V gene encodes CDR1 SGHNT and CDR2 YENEEA. The CDR3 coding sequence is TGTGCCAGCAGCTTTGGGAGCTACAATGAGCAGTTCTTC. This codes for CASSFGSYNEQFF.

This chain links TRBV19 with TRBJ2-2, with 9 bases identical to TRBD2. Per the germline V gene, CDR1 is LNHDA and CDR2 is SQIVND (reference sequence). There are 18 residues in the CDR3. V lost 7 bases and J lost 1; bases outside the gene matches: 13. In DNA, the CDR3 is TGTGCCAGTACCTCAGGACTAGCGAAGGCTCAGAACACCGGGGAGCTGTTTTTT. This translates into CASTSGLAKAQNTGELFF. The whole variable domain, filled in from reference TRBV19 and TRBJ2-2, reads DGGITQSPKYLFRKEGQNVTLSCEQNLNHDAMYWYRQDPGQGLRLIYYSQIVNDFQKGDIAEGYSVSREKKESFPLTVTSAQKNPTAFYLCASTSGLAKAQNTGELFFGEGSRLTVL.

The V and J genes are TRBV21-1 and TRBJ2-1. TRBV21-1 is recorded as a pseudogene. The CDR3 sequence is 15 residues long. This CDR3 is CASSKDCGCWNEQFF. The CDR3 DNA reads TGTGCCAGCAGCAAAGACTGTGGATGTTGGAATGAGCAGTTCTTC.

The chain couples TRBV29-1 to TRBJ2-5; D remains ambiguous. Germline loops: CDR1 SQVTM, CDR2 ANQGSEA. V was trimmed by 7 bases and J by 2 bases, leaving 14 bases between them. CDR3 length: 13 residues. CDR3 coding DNA: TGCAGCGGTCATGGTAGTTCGCAAGAGACCCAGTACTTC. Its translation is CSGHGSSQETQYF.